One sample yielded the 5 T cell receptor beta chains listed below, sequenced in a study of immune heterogeneity within non-small cell lung tumors. Multiplex PCR was performed with 32 V and 13 J primers, and it amplified TCR beta CDR3. MiXCR was run by TCRdb on the multiplex PCR reads, yielding one entry per CDR3 protein. The sample records 8,500 to 13,000 distinct CDR3 sequences, roughly 29% being singletons. With approximately 650 ng used per sample, the template was genomic DNA from bulk tumor. Several far-apart biopsies were taken per primary tumor during surgery. Before undergoing curative surgery, patients had newly diagnosed non-small cell lung cancer that was untreated. Sequenced material: lung tumor tissue. All receptors come from a woman aged 55-75 years with non-small cell lung cancer.

By sample share, this clonotype is medium-sized (0.01 to 0.1%). V usage is TRBV24-1 and J usage is TRBJ1-1; D is undetermined. Deletions cut 3 bases from V and 1 base from J, with 14 bases between. Germline V gene lookup returns CDR1 KGHDR and CDR2 SFDVKD. This CDR3 contains 16 residues. The CDR3 sequence: CATSDGTASGNTEAFF. As DNA, the CDR3 is TGTGCCACCAGTGATGGAACAGCCTCGGGGAACACTGAAGCTTTCTTT.

For this clonotype: A much larger clone sits a single nucleotide away, making a read error possible. This chain uses TRBV27 with TRBJ1-1; D remains unclear. This CDR3 is built from 14 residues. From germline, CDR1 is MNHEY and CDR2 SMNVEV (reference sequence). The CDR3: CDSSLSSRNTEAFF. The CDR3 DNA sequence: TGTGACAGCAGTTTATCGAGCAGGAACACTGAAGCTTTCTTT.

This clonotype is judged medium-sized. V and J are TRBV2 and TRBJ1-6; 7 nucleotides line up with TRBD1. Germline V lookup: CDR1 SNHLY, CDR2 FYNNEI. This CDR3 spans 14 amino acids. The V segment lost 7 bases and the J segment 6 bases; nucleotides outside the gene matches: 6. CDR3 in DNA: TGTGCCAGCACAAGGACAGGCGGTAATTCACCCCTCCACTTT. As protein: CASTRTGGNSPLHF. Filled out from reference TRBV2 and TRBJ1-6, the complete variable domain reads EPEVTQTPSHQVTQMGQEVILRCVPISNHLYFYWYRQILGQKVEFLVSFYNNEISEKSEIFDDQFSVERPDGSNFTLKIRSTKLEDSAMYFCASTRTGGNSPLHFGNGTRLTVT.

This clonotype has just a few counts. The chain combines TRBV7-6 with TRBJ2-3; tentatively, D is TRBD2 (5 bases). With 5 bases removed from V and 1 base from J, the gap between germline ends came to 13 bases. The length of the CDR3 is 15 residues. Per germline, CDR1 SGHVS and CDR2 FNYEAQ. CDR3 in amino acids: CASSDGLWGTDTQYF. The DNA of the CDR3 is TGTGCCAGCAGCGACGGACTGTGGGGCACAGATACGCAGTATTTT. The full variable domain, its missing parts supplied by reference TRBV7-6 and TRBJ2-3, is GAGVSQSPRYKVTKRGQDVALRCDPISGHVSLYWYRQALGQGPEFLTYFNYEAQQDKSGLPNDRFSAERPEGSISTLTIQRTEQRDSAMYRCASSDGLWGTDTQYFGPGTRLTVL.

Judged by abundance, this clonotype is medium-sized. V and J are TRBV20-1 and TRBJ2-5; D call uncertain. This CDR3 region has 13 residues. CDR1 DFQATT and CDR2 SNEGSKA come from the germline V gene (reference sequence). The V and J ends lost 6 bases and 3 bases respectively, with 14 bases between them. The CDR3 DNA is TGCAGTGCGCCAATCAAAACAGAAGAGACCCAGTACTTC. This sequence encodes CSAPIKTEETQYF.